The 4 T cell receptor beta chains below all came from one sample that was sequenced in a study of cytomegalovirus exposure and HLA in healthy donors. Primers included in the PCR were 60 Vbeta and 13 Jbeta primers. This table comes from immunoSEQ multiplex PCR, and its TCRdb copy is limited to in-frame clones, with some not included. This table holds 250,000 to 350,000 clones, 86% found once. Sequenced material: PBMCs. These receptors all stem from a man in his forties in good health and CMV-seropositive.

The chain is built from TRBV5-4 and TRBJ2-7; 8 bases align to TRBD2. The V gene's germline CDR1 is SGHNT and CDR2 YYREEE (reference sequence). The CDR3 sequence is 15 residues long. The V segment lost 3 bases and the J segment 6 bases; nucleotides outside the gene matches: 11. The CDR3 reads CASSSERTSSGEQYF. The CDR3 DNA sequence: TGTGCCAGCAGCTCCGAAAGGACTAGCTCTGGCGAGCAGTACTTC. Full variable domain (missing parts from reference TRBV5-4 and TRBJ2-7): ETGVTQSPTHLIKTRGQQVTLRCSSQSGHNTVSWYQQALGQGPQFIFQYYREEENGRGNFPPRFSGLQFPNYSSELNVNALELDDSALYLCASSSERTSSGEQYFGPGTRLTVT.

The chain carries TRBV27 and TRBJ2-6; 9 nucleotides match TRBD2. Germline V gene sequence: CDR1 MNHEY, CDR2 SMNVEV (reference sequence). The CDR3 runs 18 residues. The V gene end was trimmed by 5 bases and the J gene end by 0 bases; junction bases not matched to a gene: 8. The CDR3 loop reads CASSTLAGYFSGANVLTF. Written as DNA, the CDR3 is TGTGCCAGCAGTACTCTAGCGGGGTACTTCTCTGGGGCCAACGTCCTGACTTTC.

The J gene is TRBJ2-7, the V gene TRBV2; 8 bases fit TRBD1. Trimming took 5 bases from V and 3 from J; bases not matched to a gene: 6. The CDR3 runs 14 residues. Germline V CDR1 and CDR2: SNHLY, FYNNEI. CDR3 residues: CASSSTGDSYEQYF. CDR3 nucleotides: TGTGCCAGCAGTTCGACAGGGGATAGCTACGAGCAGTACTTC.

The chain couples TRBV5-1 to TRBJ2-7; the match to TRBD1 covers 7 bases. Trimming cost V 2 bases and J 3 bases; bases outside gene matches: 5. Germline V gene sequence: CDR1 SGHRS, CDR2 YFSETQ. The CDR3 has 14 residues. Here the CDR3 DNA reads TGCGCCAGCAGCTTCTGGGACAGCCTCTACGAGCAGTACTTC. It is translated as CASSFWDSLYEQYF.